This record looks at one T cell receptor (beta chain) sequence and its context. Its antigen is not known. Researchers ran the PCR with 60 Vbeta and 13 Jbeta primers. Profiled with immunoSEQ multiplex PCR; TCRdb holds only in-frame clones, not every one. The sample lists roughly 190,000 clones, 70% to 80% occurring once. The sample belongs to a study of cytomegalovirus exposure and HLA in healthy donors. Study results and caveats: A list of more than 150 TCR beta chains associated with cytomegalovirus was given.

V lost 0 bases and J 0 bases, leaving 12 bases between the germline ends. The CDR3 totals 15 residues. In germline, CDR1 is SQVTM, CDR2 ANQGSEA. This TCR derives from a woman in her twenties or thirties in good health and CMV-seropositive. The chain links TRBV29-1 to TRBJ2-7; weak D call: TRBD2 (6 bases). Sequencing used PBMCs. CDR3 region: CSVEDWASDSYEQYF. CDR3 nucleotide sequence: TGCAGCGTTGAAGATTGGGCTAGCGACTCCTACGAGCAGTACTTC.